These 25 T cell receptor beta chains came from one sample sequenced in a study of cytomegalovirus exposure and HLA in healthy donors. Repertoires were generated with immunoSEQ multiplex PCR, while TCRdb's copy carries only in-frame clones and drops some. Of under 150,000 clones listed, roughly 90% are singletons. The source material was PBMCs. The receptors were sampled from a woman aged 18-29 years in good health and CMV-seropositive.

There are many counts of this clone. The chain links TRBV7-9 to TRBJ1-2; no clear D gene. Trimming pared 0 bases from V and 7 bases from J, leaving 12 bases between. Germline CDR1 is SEHNR and CDR2 is FQNEAQ (reference sequence). CDR3 length equals 14 residues. CDR3: CASSLASSEGGYTF. Here the CDR3 DNA reads TGTGCCAGCAGCTTAGCGTCGTCCGAGGGTGGCTACACCTTC.

This clone was observed once. The V call is TRBV27, the J call TRBJ1-4, with TRBD1 matching over 7 bases. After removal of 6 bases from V and 3 bases from J, the junction contained 10 bases not matched to a gene. CDR1 is MNHEY, CDR2 SMNVEV, per germline (reference sequence). The CDR3 is 16 residues long. The DNA of the CDR3 is TGTGCCAGCAGCCGAAAGCCGGGACAGTCTAATGAAAAACTGTTTTTT. Amino acid sequence: CASSRKPGQSNEKLFF.

The chain uses TRBV30 and TRBJ1-4; D is perhaps TRBD1 (6 bases). The ends were cut back, 3 bases at V and 2 bases at J, with 10 bases in the middle. Germline-derived CDR1 and CDR2 are GTSNPN and SVGIG (reference sequence). This CDR3 has 14 residues. The CDR3 nucleotides read TGTGCCTGGAGCAAGGGACATACTAATGAAAAACTGTTTTTT. It translates to CAWSKGHTNEKLFF.

This rearrangement joins TRBV19 to TRBJ1-2; D remains unclear. The CDR3 sequence is 15 residues long. Trimming took off 7 bases at V and 1 base at J, with 16 bases between the two ends. Germline loops: CDR1 LNHDA, CDR2 SQIVND (reference sequence). The CDR3: CASIKGDEYNYGYTF. In DNA, the CDR3 is TGTGCCAGTATCAAGGGAGACGAGTATAACTATGGCTACACCTTC.

The chain is built from TRBV11-2 and TRBJ1-4; D not certain. The CDR3 totals 16 residues. With 0 bases removed from V and 0 bases from J, the gap between germline ends came to 8 bases. Per germline, CDR1 SGHAT and CDR2 FQNNGV. This chain's CDR3 is CASSLDFSSTNEKLFF. The CDR3 nucleotides are TGTGCCAGCAGCTTAGATTTTTCCTCAACTAATGAAAAACTGTTTTTT.

This chain connects TRBV6-4 to TRBJ2-1; the match to TRBD2 covers 11 bases. After removal of 6 bases from V and 5 bases from J, the junction contained 6 bases not matched to a gene. Germline CDR1 is MRHNA and CDR2 is SNTAGT. The CDR3 consists of 15 residues. The CDR3 is CASRQGLAANNEQFF. In DNA form, the CDR3 reads TGTGCCAGCAGGCAGGGACTAGCGGCCAACAATGAGCAGTTCTTC.

J is TRBJ2-1 and V is TRBV5-1; 13 bases agree with TRBD2. The CDR3 is 16 residues long. The V and J ends lost 4 bases and 8 bases, in that order; junction bases with no gene match: 9. From germline, CDR1 is SGHRS and CDR2 YFSETQ. CDR3 sequence reads: CASSVRLAGGRDEQFF. CDR3 in DNA: TGCGCCAGCAGCGTAAGACTAGCGGGGGGCCGGGATGAGCAGTTCTTC. The complete variable domain, with remaining parts taken from reference TRBV5-1 and TRBJ2-1, reads KAGVTQTPRYLIKTRGQQVTLSCSPISGHRSVSWYQQTPGQGLQFLFEYFSETQRNKGNFPGRFSGRQFSNSRSEMNVSTLELGDSALYLCASSVRLAGGRDEQFFGPGTRLTVL.

The J gene is TRBJ2-1, the V gene TRBV9; 9 bases fit TRBD2. Trimming removed 4 bases from V and 10 bases from J; junction bases left unmatched: 6. In germline, CDR1 is SGDLS, CDR2 YYNGEE. The CDR3 covers 13 residues. The CDR3 sequence is CASSSRLAAEQFF. For the CDR3, the DNA is TGTGCCAGCAGCTCACGACTAGCGGCGGAGCAGTTCTTC.

J is TRBJ2-3 and V is TRBV10-3; a weak D match, TRBD1 (6 bases). The germline gives CDR1 ENHRY, CDR2 SYGVKD. The CDR3 has 14 residues. V lost 8 bases to trimming and J lost 1 base, with 13 bases between them. CDR3 loop: CAIEDRDRTDTQYF. DNA for the CDR3: TGTGCCATCGAGGACAGAGACCGCACAGATACGCAGTATTTT.

The rearrangement uses TRBV6-4 and TRBJ2-1, with TRBD1 matching over 9 bases. The V segment lost 10 bases and the J segment 2 bases; nucleotides outside the gene matches: 9. CDR3 length: 15 amino acids. CDR1 MRHNA and CDR2 SNTAGT come from the germline V gene. CDR3 sequence: CATKVRDRAYNEQFF. The CDR3 nucleotides are TGTGCCACCAAGGTACGGGACAGGGCCTACAATGAGCAGTTCTTC.

The rearrangement links TRBV19 to TRBJ1-5; 8 nucleotides agree with TRBD1. The V segment lost 5 bases and the J segment 3 bases; nucleotides outside the gene matches: 6. In germline, CDR1 is LNHDA, CDR2 SQIVND (reference sequence). CDR3 length equals 15 residues. The CDR3 nucleotides read TGTGCCAGTAGTCTACCGACAGGGGTCAATCAGCCCCAGCATTTT. Translating gives CASSLPTGVNQPQHF. The complete variable domain, with remaining parts taken from reference TRBV19 and TRBJ1-5, reads DGGITQSPKYLFRKEGQNVTLSCEQNLNHDAMYWYRQDPGQGLRLIYYSQIVNDFQKGDIAEGYSVSREKKESFPLTVTSAQKNPTAFYLCASSLPTGVNQPQHFGDGTRLSIL.

This clone appeared a few times. The chain combines TRBV5-6 with TRBJ2-7; 12 bases line up with TRBD1. Germline V gene sequence: CDR1 SGHDT, CDR2 YYEEEE. The ends lost 4 bases at V and 3 bases at J; junction bases unmatched: 8. The CDR3 totals 16 residues. CDR3: CASSRKGQGAGYEQYF. DNA for the CDR3: TGTGCCAGCAGCCGGAAGGGACAGGGGGCAGGCTACGAGCAGTACTTC.

The V call is TRBV7-8, the J call TRBJ1-2, with D possibly TRBD1 on 6 matching bases. The germline CDR1 and CDR2 sequences are SGHVS and FQNEAQ. V gave up 2 bases and J gave up 2 bases, with 12 bases separating them. This CDR3 has 15 amino acids. CDR3 sequence reads: CASSLPEGTNYGYTF. The CDR3 region has the DNA TGTGCCAGCAGCTTACCTGAGGGGACAAACTATGGCTACACCTTC.

The CDR3 sequence: CASSLWGEATYEQYF. In nucleotides, the CDR3 is TGTGCCAGCAGTTTATGGGGAGAGGCCACCTACGAGCAGTACTTC. The J gene is TRBJ2-7, the V gene TRBV27, with D perhaps matching TRBD2 (5 bases). Germline CDR1 reads MNHEY; CDR2 reads SMNVEV (reference sequence). This CDR3 has 15 residues. The V gene lost 1 base and the J gene lost 2 bases, with 12 bases spanning the gap.

The CDR3 DNA reads TGCGCCAGCAGCTTTGGGACAGGGAGATACGAGCAGTACTTC. Translation gives CASSFGTGRYEQYF. This sequence joins TRBV5-1 and TRBJ2-7, with 9 positions matching TRBD1. With V trimmed by 2 bases and J by 4 bases, 4 bases remained unmatched. The CDR3 loop spans 14 amino acids. In germline, CDR1 is SGHRS, CDR2 YFSETQ.

By proportion, this clone is medium-sized. The chain links TRBV7-9 to TRBJ1-2, with no clear D. V dropped 5 bases and J dropped 6 bases, with 13 bases sitting between them. Germline CDR1 is SEHNR and CDR2 is FQNEAQ (reference sequence). CDR3 length: 13 residues. The CDR3 DNA reads as TGTGCCAGCAGCGACGGGTCAGAGGATGGCTACACCTTC. Translating gives CASSDGSEDGYTF.

The chain combines TRBV29-1 with TRBJ2-7; 8 nucleotides match TRBD1. There are 16 residues in the CDR3. Germline V gene data show CDR1 as SQVTM and CDR2 as ANQGSEA. V gave up 5 bases and J gave up 5 bases; unmatched junction bases: 17. This CDR3 is CSVRTGSAGLFDEQYF. The CDR3 DNA reads as TGCAGCGTTCGGACAGGGTCCGCGGGGCTTTTCGACGAGCAGTACTTC.

The chain employs TRBV5-1 and TRBJ1-1; TRBD1 agrees at 8 bases. The CDR3 sequence is 16 residues long. The J segment lost 4 bases and the V segment lost 0 bases, leaving 8 bases of the junction unmatched. Germline V CDR1 and CDR2: SGHRS, YFSETQ. The CDR3 loop reads CASSLGWGDRSTEAFF. The CDR3 DNA is TGCGCCAGCAGCTTGGGGTGGGGGGACAGGTCCACTGAAGCTTTCTTT.

This rearrangement joins TRBV6-6 to TRBJ1-2; the D gene is possibly TRBD1 (6 bases). The germline V and J ends were trimmed by 4 bases and 5 bases, with 11 bases remaining between them. The germline V gene encodes CDR1 MNHNY and CDR2 SVGAGI (reference sequence). This CDR3 has 13 residues. For the CDR3, the DNA is TGTGCCAGCAGTTCGGATCAGGGGTATGGCTACACCTTC. Protein sequence: CASSSDQGYGYTF.

V gene TRBV4-1 combines with J gene TRBJ2-1, with 14 bases identical to TRBD2. Germline V gene sequence: CDR1 MGHRA, CDR2 YSYEKL. The V and J ends lost 0 bases and 6 bases, in that order; junction bases with no gene match: 19. This CDR3 comprises 22 residues. The chain's CDR3 is CASSQDEGRIVGTSGRPNEQFF. The CDR3 nucleotides are TGCGCCAGCAGCCAAGACGAGGGGAGGATTGTGGGGACTAGCGGGAGACCCAATGAGCAGTTCTTC.

The chain links TRBV5-1 to TRBJ2-3, with D perhaps matching TRBD1 (5 bases). Germline loops: CDR1 SGHRS, CDR2 YFSETQ. The CDR3 has 13 residues. V was cut by 4 bases and J by 1 base, with 7 bases left in between. DNA for the CDR3: TGCGCCAGCAGCCAAGGGGGCACAGATACGCAGTATTTT. Its translation is CASSQGGTDTQYF.

The rearrangement links TRBV7-8 to TRBJ1-5; 12 bases are shared with TRBD1. J was trimmed by 4 bases and V by 5 bases; bases with no gene match: 6. Germline V gene lookup returns CDR1 SGHVS and CDR2 FQNEAQ. The CDR3 runs 16 residues. The CDR3 is CASSLGQGAGNQPQHF. For the CDR3, the DNA is TGTGCCAGCAGCCTGGGACAGGGGGCCGGGAATCAGCCCCAGCATTTT.

The chain is built from TRBV2 and TRBJ2-3; 7 bases map to TRBD2. Unmatched junction bases numbered 7, after V lost 6 bases and J lost 4 bases. The CDR3 loop spans 14 amino acids. CDR1 and CDR2 from the germline V gene are SNHLY and FYNNEI. CDR3 sequence: CASSSGAAADTQYF. CDR3 bases: TGTGCCAGCAGCAGCGGGGCTGCCGCAGATACGCAGTATTTT.

The chain uses TRBV4-2 and TRBJ2-3, with D possibly being TRBD2 (6 bases). CDR1 is LGHNA, CDR2 YNFKEQ, per germline. With 3 bases removed from V and 6 bases from J, the gap between germline ends came to 19 bases. The CDR3 spans 16 residues. CDR3 protein: CASSQQAGMYGDTQYF. The DNA for the CDR3 is TGTGCCAGCAGCCAGCAGGCGGGAATGTACGGGGATACGCAGTATTTT.

The chain uses TRBV6-1 and TRBJ2-7; 8 bases are a match to TRBD1. Trimming at V came to 4 bases and at J to 4 bases, leaving 6 bases not matched to a gene. CDR3 length: 14 amino acids. CDR1 MNHNS and CDR2 SASEGT come from the germline V gene. The CDR3 nucleotides read TGTGCCAGCAGTGTAGCAGGGGGCTGGTACGAGCAGTACTTC. It codes for CASSVAGGWYEQYF.